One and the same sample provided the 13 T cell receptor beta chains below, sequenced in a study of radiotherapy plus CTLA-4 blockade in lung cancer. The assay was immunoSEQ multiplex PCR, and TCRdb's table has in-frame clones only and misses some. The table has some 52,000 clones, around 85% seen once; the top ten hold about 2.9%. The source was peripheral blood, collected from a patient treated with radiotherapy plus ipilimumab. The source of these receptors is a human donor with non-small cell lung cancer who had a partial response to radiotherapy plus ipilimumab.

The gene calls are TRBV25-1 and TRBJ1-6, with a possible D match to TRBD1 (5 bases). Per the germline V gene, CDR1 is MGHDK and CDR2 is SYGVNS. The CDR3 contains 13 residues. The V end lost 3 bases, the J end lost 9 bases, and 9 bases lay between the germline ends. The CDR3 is CASSDRGTSPLHF. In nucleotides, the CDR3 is TGTGCCAGCAGTGACCGGGGGACTTCACCCCTCCACTTT. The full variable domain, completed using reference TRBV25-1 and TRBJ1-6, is EADIYQTPRYLVIGTGKKITLECSQTMGHDKMYWYQQDPGMELHLIHYSYGVNSTEKGDLSSESTVSRIRTEHFPLTLESARPSHTSQYLCASSDRGTSPLHFGNGTRLTVT.

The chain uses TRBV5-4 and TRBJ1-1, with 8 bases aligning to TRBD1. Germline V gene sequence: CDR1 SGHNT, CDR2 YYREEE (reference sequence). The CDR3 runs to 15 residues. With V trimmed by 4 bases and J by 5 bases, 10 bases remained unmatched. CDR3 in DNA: TGTGCCAGCAGCCCCAAGACAGGGGTGGGGACTGAAGCTTTCTTT. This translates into CASSPKTGVGTEAFF.

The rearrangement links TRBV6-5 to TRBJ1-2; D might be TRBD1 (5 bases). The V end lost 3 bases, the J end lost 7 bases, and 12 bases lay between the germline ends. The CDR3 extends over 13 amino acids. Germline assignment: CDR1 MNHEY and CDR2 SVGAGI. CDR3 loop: CASSYRGGAGYTF. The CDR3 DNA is TGTGCCAGCAGTTATCGGGGAGGGGCTGGCTACACCTTC.

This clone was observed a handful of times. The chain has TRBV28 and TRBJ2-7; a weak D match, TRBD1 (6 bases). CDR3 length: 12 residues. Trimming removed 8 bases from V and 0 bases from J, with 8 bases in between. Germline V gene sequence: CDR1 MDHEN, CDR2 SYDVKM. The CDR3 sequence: CASGTSSYEQYF. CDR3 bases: TGTGCCAGCGGGACATCCTCCTACGAGCAGTACTTC.

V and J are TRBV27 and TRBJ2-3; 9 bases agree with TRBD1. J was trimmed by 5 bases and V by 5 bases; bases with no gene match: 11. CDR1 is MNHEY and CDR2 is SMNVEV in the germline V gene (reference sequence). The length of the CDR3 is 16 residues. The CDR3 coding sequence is TGTGCCAGCAGTCAGATAGGGGACAGGGCAAAAGATACGCAGTATTTT. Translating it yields CASSQIGDRAKDTQYF.

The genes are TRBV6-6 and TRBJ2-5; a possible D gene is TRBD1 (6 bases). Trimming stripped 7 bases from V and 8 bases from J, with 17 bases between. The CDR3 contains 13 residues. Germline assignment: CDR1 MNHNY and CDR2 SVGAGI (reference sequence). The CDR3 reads CASTVGSTGTQYF. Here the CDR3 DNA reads TGTGCCAGCACCGTAGGGTCGACAGGAACCCAGTACTTC.

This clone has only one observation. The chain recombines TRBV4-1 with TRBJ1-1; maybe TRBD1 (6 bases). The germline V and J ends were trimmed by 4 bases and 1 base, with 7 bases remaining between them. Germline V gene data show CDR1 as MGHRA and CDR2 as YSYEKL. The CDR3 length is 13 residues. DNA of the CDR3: TGCGCCAGCAGCCTACAGGGGAACACTGAAGCTTTCTTT. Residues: CASSLQGNTEAFF.

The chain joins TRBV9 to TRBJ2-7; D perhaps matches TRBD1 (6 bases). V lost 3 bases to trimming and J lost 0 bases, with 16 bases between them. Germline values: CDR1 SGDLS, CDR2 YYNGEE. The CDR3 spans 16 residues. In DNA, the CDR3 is TGTGCCAGCAGCGGTCGGATTTCGGACAGCTCCTACGAGCAGTACTTC. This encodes CASSGRISDSSYEQYF.

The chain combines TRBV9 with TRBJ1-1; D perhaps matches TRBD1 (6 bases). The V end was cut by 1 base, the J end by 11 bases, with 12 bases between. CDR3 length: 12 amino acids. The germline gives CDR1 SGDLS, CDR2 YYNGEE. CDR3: CASSVRDKVAFF. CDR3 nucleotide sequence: TGTGCCAGCAGCGTACGGGACAAAGTGGCTTTCTTT.

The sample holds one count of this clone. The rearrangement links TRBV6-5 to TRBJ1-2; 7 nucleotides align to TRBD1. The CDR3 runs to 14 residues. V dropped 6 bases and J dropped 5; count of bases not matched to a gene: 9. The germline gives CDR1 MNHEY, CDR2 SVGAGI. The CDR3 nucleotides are TGTGCCAGCAGCCCCGTGGCCAGGGGGTATGGCTACACCTTC. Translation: CASSPVARGYGYTF.

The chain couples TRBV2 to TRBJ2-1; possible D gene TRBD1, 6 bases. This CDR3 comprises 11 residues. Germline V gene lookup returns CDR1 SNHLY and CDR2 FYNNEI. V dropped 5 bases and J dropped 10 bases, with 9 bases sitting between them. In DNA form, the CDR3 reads TGTGCCAGCAGTCCTGACAGGGAGCAGTTCTTC. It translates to CASSPDREQFF.

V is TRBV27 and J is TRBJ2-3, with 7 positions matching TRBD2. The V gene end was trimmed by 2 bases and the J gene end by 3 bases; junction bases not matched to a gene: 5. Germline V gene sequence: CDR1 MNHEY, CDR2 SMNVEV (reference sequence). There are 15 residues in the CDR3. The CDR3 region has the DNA TGTGCCAGCAGTTTAGGAGCGGGGCTGACAGATACGCAGTATTTT. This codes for CASSLGAGLTDTQYF.

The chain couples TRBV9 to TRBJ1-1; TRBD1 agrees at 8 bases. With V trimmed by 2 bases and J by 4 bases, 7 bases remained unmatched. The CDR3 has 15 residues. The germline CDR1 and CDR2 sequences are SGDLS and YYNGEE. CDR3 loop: CASSVGTGPGTEAFF. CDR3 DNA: TGTGCCAGCAGCGTTGGGACAGGTCCCGGCACTGAAGCTTTCTTT.